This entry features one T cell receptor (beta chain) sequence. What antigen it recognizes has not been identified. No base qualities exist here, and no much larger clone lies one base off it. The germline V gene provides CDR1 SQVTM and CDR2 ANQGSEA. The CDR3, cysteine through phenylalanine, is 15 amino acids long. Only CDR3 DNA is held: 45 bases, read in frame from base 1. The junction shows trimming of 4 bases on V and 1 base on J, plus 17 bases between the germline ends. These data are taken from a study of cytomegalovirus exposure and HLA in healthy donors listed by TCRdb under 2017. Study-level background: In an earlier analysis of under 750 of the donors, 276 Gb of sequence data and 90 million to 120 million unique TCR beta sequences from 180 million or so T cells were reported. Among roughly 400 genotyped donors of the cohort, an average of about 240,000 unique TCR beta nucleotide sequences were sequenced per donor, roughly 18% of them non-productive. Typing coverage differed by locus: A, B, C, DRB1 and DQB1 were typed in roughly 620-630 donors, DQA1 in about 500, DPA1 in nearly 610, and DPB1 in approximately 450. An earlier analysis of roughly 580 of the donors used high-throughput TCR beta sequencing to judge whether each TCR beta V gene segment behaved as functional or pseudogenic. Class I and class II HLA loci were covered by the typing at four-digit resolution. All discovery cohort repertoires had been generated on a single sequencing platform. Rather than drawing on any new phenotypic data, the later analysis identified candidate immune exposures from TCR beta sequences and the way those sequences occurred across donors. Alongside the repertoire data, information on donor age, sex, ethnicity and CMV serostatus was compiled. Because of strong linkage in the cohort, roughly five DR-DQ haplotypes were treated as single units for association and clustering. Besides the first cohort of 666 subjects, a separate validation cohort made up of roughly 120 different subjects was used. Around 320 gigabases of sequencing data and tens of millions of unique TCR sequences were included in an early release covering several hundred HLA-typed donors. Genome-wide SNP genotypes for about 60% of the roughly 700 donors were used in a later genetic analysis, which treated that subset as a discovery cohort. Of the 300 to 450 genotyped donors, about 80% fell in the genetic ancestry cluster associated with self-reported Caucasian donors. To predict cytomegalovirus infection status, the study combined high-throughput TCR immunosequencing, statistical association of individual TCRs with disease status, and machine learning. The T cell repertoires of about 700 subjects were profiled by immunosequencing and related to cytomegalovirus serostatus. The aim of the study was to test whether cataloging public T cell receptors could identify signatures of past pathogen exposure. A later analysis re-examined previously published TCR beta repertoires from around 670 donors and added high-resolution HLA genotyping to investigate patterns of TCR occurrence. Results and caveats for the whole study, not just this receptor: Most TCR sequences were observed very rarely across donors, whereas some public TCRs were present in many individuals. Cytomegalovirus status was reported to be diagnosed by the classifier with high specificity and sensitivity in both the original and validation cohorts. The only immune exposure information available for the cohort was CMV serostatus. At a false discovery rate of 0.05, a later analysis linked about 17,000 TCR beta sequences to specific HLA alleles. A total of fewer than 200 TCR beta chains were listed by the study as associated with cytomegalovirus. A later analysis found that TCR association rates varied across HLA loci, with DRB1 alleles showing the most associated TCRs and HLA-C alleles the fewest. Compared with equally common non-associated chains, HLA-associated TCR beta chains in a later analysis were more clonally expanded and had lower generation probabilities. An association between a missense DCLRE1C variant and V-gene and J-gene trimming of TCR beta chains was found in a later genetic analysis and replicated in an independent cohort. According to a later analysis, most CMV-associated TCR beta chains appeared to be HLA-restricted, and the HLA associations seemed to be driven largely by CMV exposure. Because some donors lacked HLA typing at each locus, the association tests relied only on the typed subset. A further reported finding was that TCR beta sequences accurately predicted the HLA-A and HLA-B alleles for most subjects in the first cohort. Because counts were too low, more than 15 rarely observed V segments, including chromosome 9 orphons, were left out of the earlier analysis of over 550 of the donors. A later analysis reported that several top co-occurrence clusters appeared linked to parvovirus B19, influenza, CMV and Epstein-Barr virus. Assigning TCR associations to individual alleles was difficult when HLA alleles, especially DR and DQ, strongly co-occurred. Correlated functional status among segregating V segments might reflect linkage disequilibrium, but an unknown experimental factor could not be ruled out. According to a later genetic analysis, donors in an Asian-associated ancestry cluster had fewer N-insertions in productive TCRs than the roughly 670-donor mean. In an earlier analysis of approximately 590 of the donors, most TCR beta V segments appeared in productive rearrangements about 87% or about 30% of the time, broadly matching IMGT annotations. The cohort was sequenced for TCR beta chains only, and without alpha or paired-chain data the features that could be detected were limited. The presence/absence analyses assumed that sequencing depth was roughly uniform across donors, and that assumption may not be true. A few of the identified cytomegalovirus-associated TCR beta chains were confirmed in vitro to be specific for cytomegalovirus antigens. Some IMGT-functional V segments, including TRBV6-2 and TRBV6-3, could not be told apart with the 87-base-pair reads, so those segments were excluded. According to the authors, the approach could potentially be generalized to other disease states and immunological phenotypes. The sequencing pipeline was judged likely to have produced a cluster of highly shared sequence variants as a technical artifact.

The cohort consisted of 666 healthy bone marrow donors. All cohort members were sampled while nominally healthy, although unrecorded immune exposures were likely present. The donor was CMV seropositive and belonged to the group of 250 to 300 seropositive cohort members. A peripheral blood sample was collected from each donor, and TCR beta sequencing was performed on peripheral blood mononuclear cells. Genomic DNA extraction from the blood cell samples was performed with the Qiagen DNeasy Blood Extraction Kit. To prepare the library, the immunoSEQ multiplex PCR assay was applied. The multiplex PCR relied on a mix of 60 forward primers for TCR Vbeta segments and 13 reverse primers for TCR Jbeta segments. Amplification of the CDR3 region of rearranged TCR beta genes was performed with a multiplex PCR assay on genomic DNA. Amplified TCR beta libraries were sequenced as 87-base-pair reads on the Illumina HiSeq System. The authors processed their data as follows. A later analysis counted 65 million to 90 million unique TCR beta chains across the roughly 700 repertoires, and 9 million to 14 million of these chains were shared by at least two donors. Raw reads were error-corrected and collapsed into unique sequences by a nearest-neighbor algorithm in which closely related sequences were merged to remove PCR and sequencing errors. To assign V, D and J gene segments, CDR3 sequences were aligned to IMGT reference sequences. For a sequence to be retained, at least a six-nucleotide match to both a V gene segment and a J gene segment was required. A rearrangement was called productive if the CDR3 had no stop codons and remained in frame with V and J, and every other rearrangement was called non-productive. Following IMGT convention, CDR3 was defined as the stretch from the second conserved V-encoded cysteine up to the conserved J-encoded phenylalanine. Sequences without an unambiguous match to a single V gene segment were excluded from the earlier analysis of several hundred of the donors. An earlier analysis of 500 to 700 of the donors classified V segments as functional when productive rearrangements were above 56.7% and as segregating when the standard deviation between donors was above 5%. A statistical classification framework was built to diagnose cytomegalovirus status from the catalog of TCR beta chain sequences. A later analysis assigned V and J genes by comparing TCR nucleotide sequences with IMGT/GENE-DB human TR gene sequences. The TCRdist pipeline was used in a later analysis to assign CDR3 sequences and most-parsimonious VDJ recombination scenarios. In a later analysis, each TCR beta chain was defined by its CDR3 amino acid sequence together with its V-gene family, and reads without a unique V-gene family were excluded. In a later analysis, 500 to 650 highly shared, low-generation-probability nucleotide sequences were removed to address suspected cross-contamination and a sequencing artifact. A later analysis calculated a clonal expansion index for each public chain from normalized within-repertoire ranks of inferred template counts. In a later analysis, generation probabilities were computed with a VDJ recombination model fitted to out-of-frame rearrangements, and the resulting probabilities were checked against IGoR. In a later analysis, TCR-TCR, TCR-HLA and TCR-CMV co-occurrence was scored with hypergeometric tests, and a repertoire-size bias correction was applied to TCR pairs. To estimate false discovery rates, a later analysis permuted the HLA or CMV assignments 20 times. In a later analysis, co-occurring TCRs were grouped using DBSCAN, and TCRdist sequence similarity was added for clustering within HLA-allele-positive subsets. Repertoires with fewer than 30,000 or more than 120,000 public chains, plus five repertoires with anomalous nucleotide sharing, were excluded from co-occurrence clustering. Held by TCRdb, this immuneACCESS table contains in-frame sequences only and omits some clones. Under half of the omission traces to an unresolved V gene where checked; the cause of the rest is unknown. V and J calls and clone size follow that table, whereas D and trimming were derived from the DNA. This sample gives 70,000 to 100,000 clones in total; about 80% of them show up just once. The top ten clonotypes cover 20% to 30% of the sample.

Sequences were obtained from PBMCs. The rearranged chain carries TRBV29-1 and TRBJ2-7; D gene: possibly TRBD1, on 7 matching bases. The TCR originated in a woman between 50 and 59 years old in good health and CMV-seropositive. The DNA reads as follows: TGCAGCGTTGGGGGGCGACAGGGAGGTTCCTACGAGCAGTACTTC. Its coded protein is CSVGGRQGGSYEQYF.